The TCR beta chain described here comes from a study of control samples from healthy donors and cancer patients. Germline V gene data show CDR1 as LGHDT and CDR2 as YNNKEL (reference sequence). This CDR3 has 14 residues. The V end lost 1 base, the J end lost 5 bases, and 11 bases lay between the germline ends. Using immunoSEQ multiplex PCR, the repertoire was profiled, and TCRdb retains in-frame clones only, with some absent. The data hold under 150,000 clones, with less than 90% observed a single time. The chain combines TRBV3-1 (or the pseudogene TRBV3-2) with TRBJ1-1, with unresolved D. Specimen: blood. The TCR comes from a woman under 40 in good health. In DNA form, the CDR3 reads TGTGCCAGCAGCCAAGTGACAACCGGGACTGAAGCTTTCTTT. Protein product: CASSQVTTGTEAFF.